The clone carrying this TCR beta chain was recorded many times. Its antigen is not identified. TCRdb itself ran the reads through MiXCR, one entry per CDR3 protein. In the table there are some 120,000 distinct CDR3 sequences, more than 30% of which are singletons. The data stem from a study of T cell repertoires in cytomegalovirus infection. Looking at the study overall: Matching HLA type and CMV infection were both indicated by public TCR beta signatures.

Study-level findings and limits: CMV-specific TCR beta clonotypes restricted by HLA-C dominated the ex vivo response.

The source was CD8+ T cells from cultured PBMCs, collected from culture after CMV antigen stimulation. The sequence was obtained from a human donor in good health (CMV status not recorded). Some clones in this sample may be carry-over from other donors' samples.

The CDR3 DNA sequence: TGTGCCAGCAATAACAGGGGGTATAGCAATCAGCCCCAGCATTTT. Amino acids: CASNNRGYSNQPQHF. The chain joins TRBV6-1 to TRBJ1-5; 8 bases agree with TRBD1. The germline CDR1 and CDR2 sequences are MNHNS and SASEGT. CDR3 length: 15 residues. V shed 7 bases and J 0 bases; nucleotides not matched to a gene: 5.